Listed here are 29 T cell receptor beta chains from one sample, sequenced in a study of blood T cell repertoires in COVID-19. Using immunoSEQ multiplex PCR, the repertoire was profiled, and TCRdb retains in-frame clones only, with some absent. The table lists some 170,000 clones, less than 90% of them singletons. Sequencing was performed on PBMCs or T cells enriched from blood (not recorded which). Receptor source: a human donor with acute COVID-19. The donor label of this sample is uncertain.

This clone has a handful of counts. The chain joins TRBV27 to TRBJ2-7; 7 positions match TRBD1. CDR1 and CDR2 (germline): MNHEY, SMNVEV (reference sequence). The CDR3 loop spans 15 amino acids. With V trimmed by 7 bases and J by 7 bases, 16 bases remained unmatched. The CDR3 spells CASTSHPTGAGEQYF. The DNA for the CDR3 is TGTGCCAGCACCTCCCACCCTACAGGGGCTGGAGAGCAGTACTTC.

Details on this clone: The same CDR3 is also encoded by other DNA sequences in this sample. For the CDR3, the DNA is TGTGCCAGCAGCCCGGCGGGAGAAAAACTGTTTTTT. Protein: CASSPAGEKLFF. The genes are TRBV7-9 and TRBJ1-4; D remains unclear. The CDR3 totals 12 residues. The V gene lost 5 bases and the J gene lost 8 bases, with 9 bases spanning the gap. Germline V CDR1 and CDR2: SEHNR, FQNEAQ (reference sequence).

This sequence joins TRBV2 and TRBJ2-1; a possible D gene is TRBD2 (7 bases). This CDR3 region has 17 residues. Germline CDR1 SNHLY, CDR2 FYNNEI. The V end lost 5 bases, the J end lost 2 bases, and 19 bases lay between the germline ends. In DNA, the CDR3 is TGTGCCAGCAGTTCTCAGGGCGGGGGCCTTACCTACAATGAGCAGTTCTTC. Translated, it gives CASSSQGGGLTYNEQFF.

The V call is TRBV4-3, the J call TRBJ1-2, with D possibly being TRBD1 (5 bases). Trimming cost V 2 bases and J 4 bases, with 17 bases left between them. CDR1 and CDR2 from the germline V gene are LGHNA and YSLEER. The CDR3 loop spans 16 amino acids. This CDR3 reads CASSQSFRQQAYGYTF. The CDR3 DNA reads as TGCGCCAGCAGCCAATCCTTCCGACAACAGGCCTATGGCTACACCTTC.

This rearrangement joins TRBV11-2 to TRBJ1-1; 8 nucleotides align to TRBD1. CDR3 length: 17 amino acids. The germline CDR1 and CDR2 sequences are SGHAT and FQNNGV. Trimming at V came to 4 bases and at J to 7 bases, leaving 17 bases not matched to a gene. The CDR3 is CASSWGRGTGPSGEAFF. CDR3 DNA: TGTGCCAGCAGCTGGGGCCGGGGGACAGGCCCCTCGGGTGAAGCTTTCTTT. The full variable domain, completed using reference TRBV11-2 and TRBJ1-1, is EAGVAQSPRYKIIEKRQSVAFWCNPISGHATLYWYQQILGQGPKLLIQFQNNGVVDDSQLPKDRFSAERLKGVDSTLKIQPAKLEDSAVYLCASSWGRGTGPSGEAFFGQGTRLTVV.

The rearrangement uses TRBV3-1 (or the pseudogene TRBV3-2) and TRBJ2-3; 16 nucleotides match TRBD2. Germline assignment: CDR1 LGHDT and CDR2 YNNKEL (reference sequence). V was pared by 3 bases and J by 2 bases, with 8 bases of the junction left unmatched. CDR3 length equals 19 residues. The CDR3 region has the DNA TGTGCCAGCAGCCAGTTGGGGACTAGCGGGGGGGTTTTCACAGATACGCAGTATTTT. Its protein is CASSQLGTSGGVFTDTQYF.

The genes are TRBV15 and TRBJ1-1; 7 bases are a match to TRBD1. The length of the CDR3 is 15 residues. Germline lookup yields CDR1 LNHNV and CDR2 YYDKDF (reference sequence). J gave up 1 base and V 5 bases, and 7 bases lay outside the gene matches. This CDR3 is CATSETGDGNTEAFF. CDR3 nucleotide sequence: TGTGCCACCAGCGAAACAGGGGATGGGAACACTGAAGCTTTCTTT.

This clone was seen a few times. J is TRBJ2-1 and V is TRBV5-1, with 8 bases matching TRBD2. With V trimmed by 0 bases and J by 7 bases, 9 bases remained unmatched. The germline CDR1 and CDR2 sequences are SGHRS and YFSETQ. This CDR3 has 16 residues. The CDR3 DNA follows: TGCGCCAGCAGCTTGGAGGAAGGCGGGGGGAGGAATGAGCAGTTCTTC. The encoded protein is CASSLEEGGGRNEQFF.

The V call is TRBV19, the J call TRBJ1-3; D is uncertain. Per germline, CDR1 LNHDA and CDR2 SQIVND (reference sequence). The length of the CDR3 is 14 residues. Trimming removed 5 bases at V and 3 bases at J, with 11 bases between. CDR3 residues: CASSSGPFGNTIYF. The CDR3 nucleotides read TGTGCCAGTAGTTCTGGGCCTTTTGGAAACACCATATATTTT.

The table lists this clone with a few counts. This CDR3 is CASSPGANYGYTF. The CDR3 DNA reads as TGTGCCAGCAGCCCGGGTGCTAACTATGGCTACACCTTC. The J gene is TRBJ1-2, the V gene TRBV7-3; D call uncertain. The CDR3 is made up of 13 amino acids. V lost 5 bases, J lost 0 bases, and 7 bases lay in between. Germline-derived CDR1 and CDR2 are SGHTA and FQGTGA.

The chain recombines TRBV7-8 with TRBJ1-1; 8 nucleotides match TRBD1. Per the germline V gene, CDR1 is SGHVS and CDR2 is FQNEAQ. This CDR3 comprises 15 residues. V lost 4 bases, J lost 1 base, and 5 bases stayed unmatched. DNA of the CDR3: TGTGCCAGCAGCTCGGGACAGGTGGGGAACACTGAAGCTTTCTTT. This encodes CASSSGQVGNTEAFF.

J is TRBJ1-1 and V is TRBV27, with 8 bases that match TRBD1. The CDR3 consists of 14 residues. V gave up 6 bases and J gave up 4 bases; unmatched junction bases: 7. Germline V CDR1 and CDR2: MNHEY, SMNVEV (reference sequence). DNA of the CDR3: TGTGCCAGCAGGATCAGGGGGCTCGCCACTGAAGCTTTCTTT. Residues: CASRIRGLATEAFF.

This CDR3 reads CASSLEVGARRRYTF. The DNA of the CDR3 is TGCGCCAGCAGCTTGGAAGTAGGGGCCCGACGCCGCTACACCTTC. The chain recombines TRBV5-1 with TRBJ1-2; D might be TRBD1 (5 bases). V was trimmed by 0 bases and J by 9 bases, leaving 18 bases between them. The germline V gene encodes CDR1 SGHRS and CDR2 YFSETQ. The CDR3 totals 15 residues. Drawing the rest from reference TRBV5-1 and TRBJ1-2, the complete variable domain is KAGVTQTPRYLIKTRGQQVTLSCSPISGHRSVSWYQQTPGQGLQFLFEYFSETQRNKGNFPGRFSGRQFSNSRSEMNVSTLELGDSALYLCASSLEVGARRRYTFGSGTRLTVV.

The J gene is TRBJ2-5, the V gene TRBV9, with 7 positions matching TRBD1. The CDR3 contains 14 residues. The germline V gene encodes CDR1 SGDLS and CDR2 YYNGEE. Trimming at V came to 4 bases and at J to 5 bases, leaving 8 bases not matched to a gene. The chain's CDR3 is CASSSRGGEETQYF. The CDR3 DNA is TGTGCCAGCAGCTCTCGAGGGGGCGAGGAGACCCAGTACTTC. Based on the CDR3 plus reference TRBV9 and TRBJ2-5, the full variable domain is DSGVTQTPKHLITATGQRVTLRCSPRSGDLSVYWYQQSLDQGLQFLIQYYNGEERAKGNILERFSAQQFPDLHSELNLSSLELGDSALYFCASSSRGGEETQYFGPGTRLLVL.

The chain is built from TRBV24-1 and TRBJ1-5; 11 bases agree with TRBD1. V lost 7 bases, J lost 6 bases, and 4 bases stayed unmatched. This CDR3 is 14 amino acids long. Germline V gene data show CDR1 as KGHDR and CDR2 as SFDVKD. The CDR3 DNA reads TGTGCCACCAGCGGACAGGGGGCATTTCAGCCCCAGCATTTT. Its protein is CATSGQGAFQPQHF.

The chain couples TRBV7-6 to TRBJ1-5; D uncertain. V lost 1 base, J lost 4 bases, and 11 bases lay in between. This CDR3 is built from 15 residues. The V gene's germline CDR1 is SGHVS and CDR2 FNYEAQ. CDR3 coding DNA: TGTGCCAGCAGCTTAGGAGGCGCAGAAAATCAGCCCCAGCATTTT. It translates to CASSLGGAENQPQHF.

The J gene is TRBJ1-2, the V gene TRBV7-2; 7 bases align to TRBD1. The CDR3 is 13 residues long. J lost 2 bases, V lost 4 bases, and 1 base had no gene match. Per the germline V gene, CDR1 is SGHTA and CDR2 is FQGNSA. In nucleotides, the CDR3 is TGTGCCAGCAGCTCGGGACAGAACTATGGCTACACCTTC. Protein: CASSSGQNYGYTF.

This chain joins TRBV6-5 and TRBJ1-2; D call uncertain. The CDR3 loop spans 14 amino acids. CDR1 MNHEY and CDR2 SVGAGI come from the germline V gene. Trimming removed 6 bases from V and 1 base from J, with 12 bases in between. The CDR3 DNA reads as TGTGCCAGCAGGGAGGACGGCATTAACTATGGCTACACCTTC. Its protein product is CASREDGINYGYTF.

The chain couples TRBV19 to TRBJ1-3; D is possibly TRBD1 (6 bases). V gave up 7 bases and J gave up 1 base, with 11 bases separating them. Germline V gene lookup returns CDR1 LNHDA and CDR2 SQIVND (reference sequence). The CDR3 loop spans 14 amino acids. The CDR3 bases are TGTGCCAGTACCCGGGACACTTCTGGAAACACCATATATTTT. Protein sequence: CASTRDTSGNTIYF.

The chain has TRBV6-5 and TRBJ2-7; D is unresolved. Germline CDR1 MNHEY, CDR2 SVGAGI. The CDR3 has 15 amino acids. V was trimmed by 2 bases and J by 0 bases, leaving 11 bases between them. CDR3 loop: CASSYTVLSSYEQYF. In DNA, the CDR3 is TGTGCCAGCAGTTACACAGTCCTAAGCTCCTACGAGCAGTACTTC.

CDR3 sequence (DNA): TGTGCCAGCAGCCCAGAGGGACAGGGGGTTATCAATGAGCAGTTCTTC. Its protein is CASSPEGQGVINEQFF. The chain links TRBV7-6 to TRBJ2-1; 11 bases agree with TRBD1. This CDR3 region has 16 residues. Trimming at V came to 5 bases and at J to 6 bases, leaving 9 bases not matched to a gene. The germline CDR1 and CDR2 sequences are SGHVS and FNYEAQ.

The CDR3 loop is CASSPRDRTYEQYF. DNA of the CDR3: TGTGCCAGCAGCCCTCGGGACAGGACCTACGAGCAGTACTTC. The chain couples TRBV13 to TRBJ2-7, with 8 bases fitting TRBD1. With 5 bases clipped from V and 2 bases from J, the junction kept 5 bases outside the gene matches. Germline V lookup: CDR1 PRHDT, CDR2 FYEKMQ (reference sequence). This CDR3 has 14 residues.

This chain joins TRBV6-2 or TRBV6-3 and TRBJ1-5; 12 nucleotides agree with TRBD1. V lost 4 bases, J lost 4 bases, and 14 bases stayed unmatched. Germline V gives CDR1 MNHEY, CDR2 SVGEGT. CDR3 length equals 19 residues. CDR3 sequence: CASSLGDRGLAVLNQPQHF. The DNA of the CDR3 is TGTGCCAGCAGTTTGGGGGACAGGGGGCTCGCAGTTTTGAATCAGCCCCAGCATTTT.

This clone has only a few counts. Other DNA sequences within the sample encode an identical CDR3. The rearrangement uses TRBV7-9 and TRBJ1-1; D not certain. V was cut by 2 bases and J by 1 base, with 5 bases left in between. CDR3 length equals 13 residues. Per germline, CDR1 SEHNR and CDR2 FQNEAQ (reference sequence). The CDR3 DNA sequence: TGTGCCAGCAGCTTAACGGGGAACACTGAAGCTTTCTTT. The encoded protein is CASSLTGNTEAFF.

The genes are TRBV18 and TRBJ2-3; 8 bases align to TRBD2. The germline gives CDR1 KGHSH, CDR2 LQKENI. V trimming: 6 bases; J trimming: 2 bases; junction bases outside the gene matches: 13. The CDR3 covers 17 residues. The CDR3, as DNA: TGTGCCAGCTCCCCTCCCGGACTAGCCCTTCTCACAGATACGCAGTATTTT. Its protein is CASSPPGLALLTDTQYF.

CDR3 protein: CASAGGDGNTIYF. CDR3 sequence (DNA): TGTGCCAGCGCAGGCGGGGATGGAAACACCATATATTTT. The V call is TRBV6-5, the J call TRBJ1-3; D unclear. Germline CDR1 reads MNHEY; CDR2 reads SVGAGI. The CDR3 contains 13 residues. V gave up 8 bases and J gave up 3 bases, with 11 bases separating them.

V is TRBV30 and J is TRBJ2-3; 10 nucleotides agree with TRBD1. The CDR3 has 14 amino acids. Germline loops: CDR1 GTSNPN, CDR2 SVGIG (reference sequence). V shed 0 bases and J 3 bases; nucleotides not matched to a gene: 0. As DNA, the CDR3 is TGTGCCTGGAGTGTGGGACAGGGGACAGATACGCAGTATTTT. Its protein is CAWSVGQGTDTQYF.

The chain couples TRBV21-1 to TRBJ2-7; TRBD1 reflects the table's D call only, with no check against the DNA. TRBV21-1 is a documented pseudogene. There are 19 residues in the CDR3. In DNA, the CDR3 is TGTGCCAGCAGCAAAGAAAGGGACAGGGGGGAGTCAGCCTCTCTCGAGCAGTACTTC. Translation: CASSKERDRGESASLEQYF.

The rearrangement uses TRBV3-1 (or the pseudogene TRBV3-2) and TRBJ2-1, with TRBD2 matching 8 bases. The CDR3 is made up of 17 amino acids. The V gene's germline CDR1 is LGHDT and CDR2 YNNKEL (reference sequence). The ends lost 0 bases at V and 1 base at J; junction bases unmatched: 5. The CDR3 here is CASSQDRAGGSYNEQFF. Here the CDR3 DNA reads TGTGCCAGCAGCCAAGATAGGGCGGGGGGATCCTACAATGAGCAGTTCTTC.